This T cell receptor (beta chain) originates from a study of blood T cell repertoires in COVID-19. The overall study: Recovery among Cohort 3 donors was established by two negative PCRs, clearance, or symptom resolution. T cells, B-cell-depleted T cells, or PBMCs provided the cDNA or gDNA that served as material.

The CDR3 covers 10 residues. Germline CDR1 SEHNR, CDR2 FQNEAQ (reference sequence). V was trimmed by 10 bases and J by 8 bases, leaving 8 bases between them. As originally analysed: By means of reference gene primer amplification, nucleated cell counts were estimated. Clones were read by immunoSEQ multiplex PCR, and TCRdb kept only the in-frame ones, dropping some. V and J calls and clone size come straight from that table; D and trimming were deduced from the DNA. Of a few hundred thousand clones in the sample, roughly 84% were seen once. V is TRBV7-9 and J is TRBJ2-2; D remains unclear. Specimen: PBMCs or T cells enriched from blood (not recorded which). This sequence originates from a man aged 25 to 40 in a cohort exposed to, infected with or recovered from COVID-19 (not recorded which). The CDR3 region has the DNA TGTGCCACGACTGGAGGGGAGCTGTTTTTT. This gives the protein CATTGGELFF.